Each of the 5 T cell receptor beta chains below was sequenced from the same sample in a study of CD8+ T cells in alopecia areata. After isolation, RNA underwent reverse transcription to generate cDNA as the sequencing template. Assay used: immunoSEQ multiplex PCR; TCRdb lists only in-frame clones, some missing. The data contain approximately 66,000 clones, 60% of them singletons. The source material was CD8+ T cells sorted from blood, sampled at week 0. The receptors here all came from a human donor with alopecia areata.

The chain recombines TRBV13 with TRBJ1-1, with D perhaps matching TRBD1 (5 bases). V lost 7 bases and J lost 2, with 14 bases in between. Germline assignment: CDR1 PRHDT and CDR2 FYEKMQ (reference sequence). The length of the CDR3 is 14 residues. Here the CDR3 DNA reads TGTGCCAGCACCACCCTGACAGAAAACACTGAAGCTTTCTTT. It is translated as CASTTLTENTEAFF. The full variable domain, in which reference TRBV13 and TRBJ1-1 provide the parts outside the CDR3, is AAGVIQSPRHLIKEKRETATLKCYPIPRHDTVYWYQQGPGQDPQFLISFYEKMQSDKGSIPDRFSAQQFSDYHSELNMSSLELGDSALYFCASTTLTENTEAFFGQGTRLTVV.

The rearrangement uses TRBV5-6 and TRBJ1-1; possibly TRBD1 for D (5 bases). This CDR3 spans 15 amino acids. V gave up 4 bases and J gave up 0 bases, with 13 bases separating them. Germline V CDR1 and CDR2: SGHDT, YYEEEE. The CDR3 region is CASSPPGLMNTEAFF. CDR3 coding DNA: TGTGCCAGCAGCCCACCGGGGCTCATGAACACTGAAGCTTTCTTT. Using reference TRBV5-6 and TRBJ1-1 for the parts outside the CDR3, the full variable domain is DAGVTQSPTHLIKTRGQQVTLRCSPKSGHDTVSWYQQALGQGPQFIFQYYEEEERQRGNFPDRFSGHQFPNYSSELNVNALLLGDSALYLCASSPPGLMNTEAFFGQGTRLTVV.

This clone has a handful of counts. This chain links TRBV5-1 with TRBJ2-3; no clear D gene. The CDR3 has 12 amino acids. Per the germline V gene, CDR1 is SGHRS and CDR2 is YFSETQ. Deletions cut 5 bases from V and 10 bases from J, with 14 bases between. The CDR3: CASRNPTEAQYF. CDR3 DNA sequence: TGCGCCAGCAGGAATCCGACTGAGGCGCAGTATTTT.

Only a few counts were recorded for this clone. The gene calls are TRBV5-1 and TRBJ1-2, with 7 bases matching TRBD1. The CDR3 length is 17 residues. Trimming removed 4 bases from V and 4 bases from J; junction bases left unmatched: 16. Looked up from germline, CDR1 is SGHRS and CDR2 is YFSETQ. The CDR3 DNA reads TGCGCCAGCAGCACGGGTTCTTTAGGGGGCACGATCTATGGCTACACCTTC. It specifies CASSTGSLGGTIYGYTF.

This chain connects TRBV29-1 to TRBJ2-7; 8 positions match TRBD1. Losses at the gene ends were 6 bases for V and 2 bases for J; bases not matched to a gene: 6. This CDR3 has 13 residues. The germline CDR1 and CDR2 sequences are SQVTM and ANQGSEA. CDR3 in amino acids: CSVEGQDTYEQYF. The CDR3 DNA is TGCAGCGTCGAGGGACAGGACACCTACGAGCAGTACTTC.